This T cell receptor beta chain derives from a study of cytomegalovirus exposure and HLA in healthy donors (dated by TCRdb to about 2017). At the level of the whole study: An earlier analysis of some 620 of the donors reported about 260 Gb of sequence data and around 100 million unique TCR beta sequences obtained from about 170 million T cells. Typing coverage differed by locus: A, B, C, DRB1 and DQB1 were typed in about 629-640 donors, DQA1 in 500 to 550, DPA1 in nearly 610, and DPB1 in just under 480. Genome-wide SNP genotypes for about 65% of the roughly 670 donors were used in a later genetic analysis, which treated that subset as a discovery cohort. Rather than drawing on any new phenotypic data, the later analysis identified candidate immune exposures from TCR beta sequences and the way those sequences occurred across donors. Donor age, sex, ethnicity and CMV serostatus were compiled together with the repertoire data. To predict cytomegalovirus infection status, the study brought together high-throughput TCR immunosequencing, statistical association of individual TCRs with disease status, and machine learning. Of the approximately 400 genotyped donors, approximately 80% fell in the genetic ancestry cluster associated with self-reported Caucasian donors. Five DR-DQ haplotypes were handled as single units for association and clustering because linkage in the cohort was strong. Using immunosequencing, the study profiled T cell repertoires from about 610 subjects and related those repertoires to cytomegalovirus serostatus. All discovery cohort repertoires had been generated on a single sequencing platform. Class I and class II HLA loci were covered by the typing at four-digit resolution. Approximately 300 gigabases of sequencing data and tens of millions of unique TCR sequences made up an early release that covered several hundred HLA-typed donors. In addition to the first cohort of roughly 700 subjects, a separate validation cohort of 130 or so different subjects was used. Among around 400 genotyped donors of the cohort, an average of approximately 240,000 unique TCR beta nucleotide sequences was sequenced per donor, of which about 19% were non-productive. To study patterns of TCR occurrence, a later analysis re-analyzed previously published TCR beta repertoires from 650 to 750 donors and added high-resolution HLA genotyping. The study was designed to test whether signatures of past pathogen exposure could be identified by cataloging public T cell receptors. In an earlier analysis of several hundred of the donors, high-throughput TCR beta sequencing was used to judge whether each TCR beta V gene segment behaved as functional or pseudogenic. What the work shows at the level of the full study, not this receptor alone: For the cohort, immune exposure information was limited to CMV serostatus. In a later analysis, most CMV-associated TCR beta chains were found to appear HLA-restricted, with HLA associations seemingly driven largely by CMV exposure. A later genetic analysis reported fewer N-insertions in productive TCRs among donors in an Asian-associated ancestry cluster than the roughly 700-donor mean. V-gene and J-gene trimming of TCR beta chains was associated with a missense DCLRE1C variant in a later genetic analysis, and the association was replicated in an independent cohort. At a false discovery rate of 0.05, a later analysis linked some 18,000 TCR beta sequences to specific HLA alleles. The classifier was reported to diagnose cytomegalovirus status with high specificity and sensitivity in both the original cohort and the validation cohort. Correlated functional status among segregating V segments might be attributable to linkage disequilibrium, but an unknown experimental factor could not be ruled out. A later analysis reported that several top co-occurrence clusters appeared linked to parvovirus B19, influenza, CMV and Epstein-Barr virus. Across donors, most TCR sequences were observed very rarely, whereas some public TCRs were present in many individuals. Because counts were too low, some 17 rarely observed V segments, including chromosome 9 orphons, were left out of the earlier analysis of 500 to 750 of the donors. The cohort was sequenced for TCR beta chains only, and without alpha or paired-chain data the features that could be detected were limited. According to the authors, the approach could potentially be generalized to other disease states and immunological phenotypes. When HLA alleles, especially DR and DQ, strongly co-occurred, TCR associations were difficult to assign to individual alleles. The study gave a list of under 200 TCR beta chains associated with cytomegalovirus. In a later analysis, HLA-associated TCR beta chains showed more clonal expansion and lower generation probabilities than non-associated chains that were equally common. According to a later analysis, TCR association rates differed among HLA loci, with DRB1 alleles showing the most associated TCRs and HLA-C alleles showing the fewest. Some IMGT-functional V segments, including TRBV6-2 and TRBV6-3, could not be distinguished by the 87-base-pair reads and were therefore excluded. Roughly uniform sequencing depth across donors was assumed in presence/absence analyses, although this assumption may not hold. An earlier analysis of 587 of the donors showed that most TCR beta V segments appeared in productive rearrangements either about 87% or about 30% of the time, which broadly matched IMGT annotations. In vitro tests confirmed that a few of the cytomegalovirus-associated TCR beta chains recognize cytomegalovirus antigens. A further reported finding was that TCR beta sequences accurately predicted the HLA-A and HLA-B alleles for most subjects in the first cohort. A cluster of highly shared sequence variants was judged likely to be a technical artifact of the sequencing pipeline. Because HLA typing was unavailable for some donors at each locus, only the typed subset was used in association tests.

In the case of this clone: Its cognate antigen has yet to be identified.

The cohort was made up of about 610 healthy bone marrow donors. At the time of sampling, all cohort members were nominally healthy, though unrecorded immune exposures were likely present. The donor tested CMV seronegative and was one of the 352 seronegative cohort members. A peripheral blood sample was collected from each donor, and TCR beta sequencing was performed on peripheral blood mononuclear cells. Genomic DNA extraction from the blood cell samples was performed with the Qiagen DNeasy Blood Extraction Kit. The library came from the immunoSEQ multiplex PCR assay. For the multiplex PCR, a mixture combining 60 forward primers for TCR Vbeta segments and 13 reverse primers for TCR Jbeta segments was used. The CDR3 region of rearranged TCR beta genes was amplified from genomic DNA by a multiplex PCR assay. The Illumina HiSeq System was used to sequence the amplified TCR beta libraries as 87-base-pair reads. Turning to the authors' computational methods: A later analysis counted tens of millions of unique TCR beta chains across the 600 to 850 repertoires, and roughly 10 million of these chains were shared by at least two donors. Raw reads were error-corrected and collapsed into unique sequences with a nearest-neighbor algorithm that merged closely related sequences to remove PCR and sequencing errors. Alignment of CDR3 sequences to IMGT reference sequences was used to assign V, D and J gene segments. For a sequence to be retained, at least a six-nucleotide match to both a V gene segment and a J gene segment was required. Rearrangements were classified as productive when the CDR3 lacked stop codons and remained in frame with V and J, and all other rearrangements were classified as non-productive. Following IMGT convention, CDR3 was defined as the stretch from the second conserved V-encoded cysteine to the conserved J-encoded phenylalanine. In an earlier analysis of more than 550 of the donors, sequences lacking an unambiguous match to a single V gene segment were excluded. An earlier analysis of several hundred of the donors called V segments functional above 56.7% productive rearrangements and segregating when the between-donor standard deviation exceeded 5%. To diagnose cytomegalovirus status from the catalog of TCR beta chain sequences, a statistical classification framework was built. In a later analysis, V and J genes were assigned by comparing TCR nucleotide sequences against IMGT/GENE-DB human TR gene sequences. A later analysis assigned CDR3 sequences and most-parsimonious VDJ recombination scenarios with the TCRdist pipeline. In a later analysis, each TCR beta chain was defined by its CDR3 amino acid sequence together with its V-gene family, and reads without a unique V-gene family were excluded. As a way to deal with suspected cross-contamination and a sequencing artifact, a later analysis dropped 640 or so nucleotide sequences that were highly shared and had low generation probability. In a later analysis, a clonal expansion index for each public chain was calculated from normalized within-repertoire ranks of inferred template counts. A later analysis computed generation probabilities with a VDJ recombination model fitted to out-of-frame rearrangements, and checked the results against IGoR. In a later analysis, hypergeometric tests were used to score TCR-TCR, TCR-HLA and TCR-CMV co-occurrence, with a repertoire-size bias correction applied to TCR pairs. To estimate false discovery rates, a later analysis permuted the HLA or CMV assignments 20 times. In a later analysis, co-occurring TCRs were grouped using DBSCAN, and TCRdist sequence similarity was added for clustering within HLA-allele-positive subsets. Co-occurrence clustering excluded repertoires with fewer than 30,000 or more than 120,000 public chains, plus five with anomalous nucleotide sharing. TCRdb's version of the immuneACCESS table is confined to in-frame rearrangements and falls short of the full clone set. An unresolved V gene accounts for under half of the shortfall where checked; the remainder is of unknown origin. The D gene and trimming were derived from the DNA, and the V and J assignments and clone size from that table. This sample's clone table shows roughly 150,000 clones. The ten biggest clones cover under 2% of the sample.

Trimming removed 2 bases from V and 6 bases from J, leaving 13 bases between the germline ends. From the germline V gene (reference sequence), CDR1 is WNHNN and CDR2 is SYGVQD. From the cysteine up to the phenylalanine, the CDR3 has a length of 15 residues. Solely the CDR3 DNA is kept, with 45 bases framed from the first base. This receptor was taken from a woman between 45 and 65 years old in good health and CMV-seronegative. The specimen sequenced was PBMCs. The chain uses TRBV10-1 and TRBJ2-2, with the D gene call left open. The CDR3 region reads CASSEEQQIAGELFF. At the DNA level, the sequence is TGCGCCAGCAGTGAGGAACAGCAAATCGCCGGGGAGCTGTTTTTT.